These T cell receptor beta chains were read from a single sample in a study of T-cell reconstitution after alpha-beta-depleted transplantation in children. TCRdb reanalysed the PCR reads using MiXCR and keeps one entry per CDR3 protein. Here the sample spans hundreds of thousands of distinct CDR3 sequences, about 30% being singletons. The sequenced sample was PBMCs from the stem cell graft donor, obtained from the stem cell graft. All receptors derive from a human donor who donated a stem cell graft to a child with aplastic anemia. Each CDR3 is given with its conserved first and last residue. Fields, in order: V gene, J gene, D gene, clone size, CDR3 DNA, CDR3 protein. D genes are given only for firm matches. Some rows have no size entry. The others give once, few or many, or a class for an expanded clone.

TRBV7-2	TRBJ1-2	NA	NA	TGTGCCAGCAGCTCGATCGTGAACTATGGCTACACCTTC	CASSSIVNYGYTF
TRBV27	TRBJ2-7	NA	NA	TGTGCCACCGGGGCTGCAGGGCCGGTCGAGCAGTACTTC	CATGAAGPVEQYF
TRBV9	TRBJ2-5	TRBD1	few	TGTGCCAGCAGCGTAGGAGACAGGGGGTGGCAAGAGACCCAGTACTTC	CASSVGDRGWQETQYF
TRBV28	TRBJ2-5	NA	NA	TGTGCCAGCAGTTCCCACACGGGGACGAAGACCCAGTACTTC	CASSSHTGTKTQYF
TRBV5-1	TRBJ2-2	TRBD2	NA	TGCGCCAGCAGCGGAATAGCGGGAGTCGGGGAGCTGTTTTTT	CASSGIAGVGELFF
TRBV7-9	TRBJ2-2	TRBD2	NA	TGTGCCAGCAGCTCGGGACTAGCGGGAGCCTACACCGGGGAGCTGTTTTTT	CASSSGLAGAYTGELFF
TRBV12-5	TRBJ2-1	TRBD2	NA	TGTGCTAGCCTCTTTGGGACTAGCAGGAATAATGAGCAGTTCTTC	CASLFGTSRNNEQFF
TRBV5-5	TRBJ1-4	NA	NA	TGTGCCAGCAGCCGGGGGGCAATTGCAACTAATGAAAAACTGTTTTTT	CASSRGAIATNEKLFF
TRBV29-1	TRBJ2-3	TRBD2	NA	TGCAGCGTTGACGGGGGGGGAGATACGCAGTATTTT	CSVDGGGDTQYF
TRBV29-1	TRBJ1-4	TRBD1	NA	TGCAGCGTCACGGGTCAGGGGGCAACTAATGAAAAACTGTTTTTT	CSVTGQGATNEKLFF
TRBV20-1	TRBJ2-1	NA	few	TGCAGTGCTAGTGTATCCGACAATGAGCAGTTCTTC	CSASVSDNEQFF
TRBV7-2	TRBJ1-1	NA	few	TGTGCCAGCAGCTTAGCGCCGAGAAGGAACACTGAAGCTTTCTTT	CASSLAPRRNTEAFF
TRBV18	TRBJ1-4	TRBD1	NA	TGTGCCAGCTCACGACAGGGCCTCGGTAATGAAAAACTGTTTTTT	CASSRQGLGNEKLFF
TRBV7-9	TRBJ1-1	TRBD1	NA	TGTGCCAGCAGCGTCCGGGACAGCTACACTGAAGCTTTCTTT	CASSVRDSYTEAFF
TRBV6-5	TRBJ1-1	TRBD1	NA	TGTGCCAGCAGTTACTCTGCTTTGGACAGGGGCCCTCAAGGGACTGAAGCTTTCTTT	CASSYSALDRGPQGTEAFF
TRBV28	TRBJ2-7	NA	NA	TGTGCCAGCAGTCTACATCGGGGGACTGGGACCTACGAGCAGTACTTC	CASSLHRGTGTYEQYF
TRBV12-3/TRBV12-4	TRBJ2-5	NA	NA	TGTGCCACCACCGTGGAGTCGTCGGAAGAGACCCAGTACTTC	CATTVESSEETQYF
TRBV7-2	TRBJ2-2	NA	NA	TGTGCCAGCAGCGCCGGGGTAGTAACGGGGGAGCTGTTTTTT	CASSAGVVTGELFF
TRBV10-2	TRBJ1-2	NA	NA	TGCGCCAGCAGGGACGGACAGAGTTATGGCTACACCTTC	CASRDGQSYGYTF
TRBV4-3	TRBJ2-1	NA	NA	TGCGCCAGCAGCCAAGATCTTCGCGGCTACAATGAGCAGTTCTTC	CASSQDLRGYNEQFF
TRBV4-1	TRBJ2-5	NA	NA	TGCGCCAGCAGCCAAGAGGGGTGGCCCCACGGGACCCAGTACTTC	CASSQEGWPHGTQYF